A selection of T cell receptor beta chains follows, all from one sample in a study of T cells in localized non-small cell lung cancer. Produced via immunoSEQ multiplex PCR; TCRdb's table is partial and in-frame only. The sample lists 53,000 or so clones, roughly 92% seen once, with 15% to 20% in the top ten. The sample here was peripheral blood, taken before any cancer treatment. These receptor sequences come from a man between 40 and 69 years old with stage I lung adenocarcinoma. Both conserved end residues are part of each CDR3. Each record gives: J gene, clone size, D gene, V gene, CDR3 protein, CDR3 DNA. The D gene is left open where the match is weak. The size field is filled for only some rows; it gives once, few, many or a size class.

j_gene: TRBJ2-1; abundance: .; d_gene: TRBD2; v_gene: TRBV19; CDR3aa: CASSILGLADNEQFF; CDR3nt: TGTGCCAGTAGTATATTAGGGCTAGCGGACAATGAGCAGTTCTTC
j_gene: TRBJ2-7; abundance: .; d_gene: .; v_gene: TRBV9; CDR3aa: CASSNSRGYYEQYF; CDR3nt: TGTGCCAGCAGCAACAGCAGGGGATACTACGAGCAGTACTTC
j_gene: TRBJ2-7; abundance: .; d_gene: TRBD2; v_gene: TRBV27; CDR3aa: CASRPLLPGTRPYEQYF; CDR3nt: TGTGCCAGCAGACCCCTCTTACCCGGGACTAGACCCTACGAGCAGTACTTC
j_gene: TRBJ2-5; abundance: .; d_gene: .; v_gene: TRBV9; CDR3aa: CASSVGTTSSSGETQYF; CDR3nt: TGTGCCAGCAGCGTTGGAACCACTAGCTCGTCGGGGGAGACCCAGTACTTC
j_gene: TRBJ1-2; abundance: .; d_gene: .; v_gene: TRBV6-1; CDR3aa: CASSGTPVHGYTF; CDR3nt: TGTGCCAGCAGTGGGACACCCGTTCATGGCTACACCTTC
j_gene: TRBJ2-3; abundance: few; d_gene: TRBD2; v_gene: TRBV30; CDR3aa: CAWSPRTSGRSTDTQYF; CDR3nt: TGTGCCTGGAGCCCTCGGACTAGCGGGAGGAGCACAGATACGCAGTATTTT
j_gene: TRBJ2-3; abundance: .; d_gene: .; v_gene: TRBV4-1; CDR3aa: CASSQDWAGLTDTQYF; CDR3nt: TGCGCCAGCAGCCAAGACTGGGCGGGACTCACAGATACGCAGTATTTT
j_gene: TRBJ2-5; abundance: .; d_gene: TRBD2; v_gene: TRBV7-9; CDR3aa: CAYLRLAGAETQYF; CDR3nt: TGTGCCTACCTGCGGCTAGCGGGAGCGGAGACCCAGTACTTC
j_gene: TRBJ1-4; abundance: .; d_gene: .; v_gene: TRBV7-3; CDR3aa: CASSLSGTRNEKLFF; CDR3nt: TGTGCCAGCAGCCTGAGCGGGACTCGAAATGAAAAACTGTTTTTT
j_gene: TRBJ2-7; abundance: .; d_gene: .; v_gene: TRBV7-2; CDR3aa: CASSLGRGLTPYEQYF; CDR3nt: TGTGCCAGCAGCTTGGGGCGGGGACTCACCCCCTACGAGCAGTACTTC
j_gene: TRBJ1-2; abundance: .; d_gene: .; v_gene: TRBV6-1; CDR3aa: CASKAREHNYGYTF; CDR3nt: TGTGCCAGCAAAGCACGGGAGCACAACTATGGCTACACCTTC
j_gene: TRBJ1-2; abundance: .; d_gene: TRBD1; v_gene: TRBV5-4; CDR3aa: CASSSPQGKNYGYTF; CDR3nt: TGTGCCAGCAGCTCACCACAGGGGAAAAACTATGGCTACACCTTC
j_gene: TRBJ2-5; abundance: .; d_gene: TRBD1; v_gene: TRBV5-5; CDR3aa: CASSSGTEETQYF; CDR3nt: TGTGCCAGCAGCTCTGGGACAGAAGAGACCCAGTACTTC
j_gene: TRBJ2-4; abundance: .; d_gene: TRBD2; v_gene: TRBV7-2; CDR3aa: CASSLRPSGSGAKNIQYF; CDR3nt: TGTGCCAGCAGCTTGAGGCCTAGCGGGAGCGGGGCCAAAAACATTCAGTACTTC
j_gene: TRBJ2-5; abundance: .; d_gene: TRBD1; v_gene: TRBV27; CDR3aa: CASSSTGGQETQYF; CDR3nt: TGTGCCAGCAGCTCCACAGGGGGGCAAGAGACCCAGTACTTC
j_gene: TRBJ2-7; abundance: once; d_gene: TRBD1; v_gene: TRBV28; CDR3aa: CASRMTGGGDEQYF; CDR3nt: TGTGCCAGCAGAATGACAGGGGGTGGCGACGAGCAGTACTTC
j_gene: TRBJ2-7; abundance: .; d_gene: .; v_gene: TRBV7-8; CDR3aa: CASSLNTLATTYEQYF; CDR3nt: TGTGCCAGCAGCCTTAACACCCTAGCGACAACCTACGAGCAGTACTTC
j_gene: TRBJ1-2; abundance: .; d_gene: .; v_gene: TRBV4-3; CDR3aa: CASSQSPQRRREGYTF; CDR3nt: TGCGCCAGCAGCCAAAGCCCACAGAGAAGAAGGGAGGGCTACACCTTC
j_gene: TRBJ1-2; abundance: .; d_gene: .; v_gene: TRBV9; CDR3aa: CASSVRTTDGYTF; CDR3nt: TGTGCCAGCAGCGTAAGAACTACAGATGGCTACACCTTC
j_gene: TRBJ1-1; abundance: .; d_gene: .; v_gene: TRBV6-1; CDR3aa: CASSDPRGRGNTEAFF; CDR3nt: TGTGCCAGCAGTGATCCCCGGGGGCGGGGGAACACTGAAGCTTTCTTT
j_gene: TRBJ2-5; abundance: once; d_gene: TRBD1; v_gene: TRBV6-6; CDR3aa: CASSLRTGSETQYF; CDR3nt: TGTGCCAGCAGTTTACGGACAGGTTCAGAGACCCAGTACTTC
j_gene: TRBJ1-3; abundance: .; d_gene: .; v_gene: TRBV10-3; CDR3aa: CAISGGAGNTIYF; CDR3nt: TGTGCCATCAGTGGGGGCGCTGGAAACACCATATATTTT
j_gene: TRBJ2-1; abundance: .; d_gene: TRBD2; v_gene: TRBV28; CDR3aa: CASRPSGSGINEQFF; CDR3nt: TGTGCCAGCAGACCTAGCGGGAGTGGAATCAATGAGCAGTTCTTC
j_gene: TRBJ2-3; abundance: .; d_gene: .; v_gene: TRBV9; CDR3aa: CASSSTSGIITDTQYF; CDR3nt: TGTGCCAGCAGCTCAACATCCGGGATAATCACAGATACGCAGTATTTT
j_gene: TRBJ2-1; abundance: .; d_gene: .; v_gene: TRBV6-5; CDR3aa: CASSYSGGASGDEQFF; CDR3nt: TGTGCCAGCAGTTACTCTGGCGGGGCCAGCGGAGATGAGCAGTTCTTC
j_gene: TRBJ2-3; abundance: .; d_gene: .; v_gene: TRBV19; CDR3aa: CASTSGVRRTDTQYF; CDR3nt: TGTGCCAGTACCTCCGGGGTGAGGCGCACAGATACGCAGTATTTT
j_gene: TRBJ2-1; abundance: .; d_gene: .; v_gene: TRBV19; CDR3aa: CASSIFADPVQFF; CDR3nt: TGTGCCAGTAGTATCTTCGCCGATCCTGTCCAGTTCTTC
j_gene: TRBJ2-7; abundance: .; d_gene: TRBD1; v_gene: TRBV11-2; CDR3aa: CASSPGTAYEQYF; CDR3nt: TGTGCCAGCAGCCCCGGGACAGCCTACGAGCAGTACTTC
j_gene: TRBJ1-1; abundance: .; d_gene: .; v_gene: TRBV27; CDR3aa: CASSPWDFTEAFF; CDR3nt: TGTGCCAGCAGTCCATGGGACTTCACTGAAGCTTTCTTT
j_gene: TRBJ2-7; abundance: .; d_gene: .; v_gene: TRBV28; CDR3aa: CASSPFGGSYEQYF; CDR3nt: TGTGCCAGCAGTCCCTTTGGTGGGTCCTACGAGCAGTACTTC
j_gene: TRBJ2-1; abundance: .; d_gene: TRBD2; v_gene: TRBV5-1; CDR3aa: CASSLGLAKGYNEQFF; CDR3nt: TGCGCCAGCAGCTTGGGACTAGCGAAGGGCTACAATGAGCAGTTCTTC
j_gene: TRBJ2-6; abundance: .; d_gene: .; v_gene: TRBV7-9; CDR3aa: CASSLGSSGANVLTF; CDR3nt: TGTGCCAGCAGCCTCGGGTCCTCTGGGGCCAACGTCCTGACTTTC
j_gene: TRBJ1-2; abundance: .; d_gene: TRBD1; v_gene: TRBV4-2; CDR3aa: CASSQDLGDRGGYTF; CDR3nt: TGTGCCAGCAGCCAAGATCTCGGGGACAGGGGCGGCTACACCTTC
j_gene: TRBJ1-5; abundance: few; d_gene: .; v_gene: TRBV7-3; CDR3aa: CASSLDRSNQPQHF; CDR3nt: TGTGCCAGCAGCTTAGACAGGTCCAATCAGCCCCAGCATTTT
j_gene: TRBJ2-7; abundance: .; d_gene: .; v_gene: TRBV18; CDR3aa: CASSPKRGSYEQYF; CDR3nt: TGTGCCAGCTCACCGAAGAGGGGGTCCTACGAGCAGTACTTC
j_gene: TRBJ1-3; abundance: .; d_gene: .; v_gene: TRBV15; CDR3aa: CATRPGFSGNTIYF; CDR3nt: TGTGCCACCCGGCCGGGCTTCTCTGGAAACACCATATATTTT
j_gene: TRBJ2-1; abundance: .; d_gene: .; v_gene: TRBV2; CDR3aa: CASSSRGSYNEQFF; CDR3nt: TGTGCCAGCAGTAGCAGGGGATCCTACAATGAGCAGTTCTTC
j_gene: TRBJ2-1; abundance: .; d_gene: .; v_gene: TRBV11-2; CDR3aa: CASSPRSEQFF; CDR3nt: TGTGCCAGCAGCCCGCGCAGCGAGCAGTTCTTC
j_gene: TRBJ2-1; abundance: .; d_gene: TRBD2; v_gene: TRBV5-3; CDR3aa: CARSFRAGGPSSYNEQFF; CDR3nt: TGTGCCAGAAGCTTCCGAGCGGGAGGGCCCAGCTCCTACAATGAGCAGTTCTTC
j_gene: TRBJ2-2; abundance: medium-sized; d_gene: TRBD1; v_gene: TRBV7-3; CDR3aa: CASSSTGGGGELFF; CDR3nt: TGTGCCAGCAGCTCTACAGGGGGAGGCGGGGAGCTGTTTTTT